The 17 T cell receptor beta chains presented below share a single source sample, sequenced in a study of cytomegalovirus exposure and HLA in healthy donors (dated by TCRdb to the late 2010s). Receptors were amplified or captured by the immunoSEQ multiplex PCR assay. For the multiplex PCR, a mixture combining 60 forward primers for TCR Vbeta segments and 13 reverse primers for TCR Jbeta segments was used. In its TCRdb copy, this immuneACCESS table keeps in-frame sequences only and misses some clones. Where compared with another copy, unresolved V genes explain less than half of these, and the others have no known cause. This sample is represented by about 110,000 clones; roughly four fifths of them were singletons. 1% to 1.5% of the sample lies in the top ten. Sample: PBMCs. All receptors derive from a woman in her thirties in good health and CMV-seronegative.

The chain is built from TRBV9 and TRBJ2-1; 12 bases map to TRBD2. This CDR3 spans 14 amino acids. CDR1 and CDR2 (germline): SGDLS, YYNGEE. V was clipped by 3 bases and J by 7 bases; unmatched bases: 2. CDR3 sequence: CASSALAGGNEQFF. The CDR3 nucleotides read TGTGCCAGCAGCGCACTAGCGGGGGGTAATGAGCAGTTCTTC.

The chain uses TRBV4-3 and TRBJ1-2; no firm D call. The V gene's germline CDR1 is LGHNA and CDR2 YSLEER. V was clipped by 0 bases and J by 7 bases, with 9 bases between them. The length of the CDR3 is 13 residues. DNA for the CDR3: TGCGCCAGCAGCCAAGATGTGAGGGCTGGCTACACCTTC. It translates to CASSQDVRAGYTF.

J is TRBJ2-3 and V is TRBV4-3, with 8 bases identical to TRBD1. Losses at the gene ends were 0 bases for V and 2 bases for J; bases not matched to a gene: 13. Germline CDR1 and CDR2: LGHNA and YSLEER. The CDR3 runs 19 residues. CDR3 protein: CASSQDIVGTGVPTDTQYF. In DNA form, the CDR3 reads TGCGCCAGCAGCCAAGATATTGTAGGGACAGGCGTCCCCACAGATACGCAGTATTTT.

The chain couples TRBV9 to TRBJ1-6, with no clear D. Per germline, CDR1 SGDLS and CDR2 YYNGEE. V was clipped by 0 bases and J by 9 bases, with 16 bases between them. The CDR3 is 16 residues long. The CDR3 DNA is TGTGCCAGCAGCGTAGCTACGGGGTCTTCGGGTTCACCCCTCCACTTT. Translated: CASSVATGSSGSPLHF.

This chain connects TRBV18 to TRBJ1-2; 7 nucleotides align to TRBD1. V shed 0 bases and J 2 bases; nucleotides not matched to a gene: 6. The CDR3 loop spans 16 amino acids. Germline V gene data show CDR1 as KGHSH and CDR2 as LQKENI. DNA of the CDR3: TGTGCCAGCTCACCACCGAAGACAGGGACCAACTATGGCTACACCTTC. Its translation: CASSPPKTGTNYGYTF.

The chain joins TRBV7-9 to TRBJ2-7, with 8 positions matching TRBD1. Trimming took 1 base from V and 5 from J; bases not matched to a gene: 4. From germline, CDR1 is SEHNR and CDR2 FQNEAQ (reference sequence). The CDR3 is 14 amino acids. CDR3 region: CASSLVGQDHEQYF. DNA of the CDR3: TGTGCCAGCAGCTTAGTGGGACAGGACCACGAGCAGTACTTC.

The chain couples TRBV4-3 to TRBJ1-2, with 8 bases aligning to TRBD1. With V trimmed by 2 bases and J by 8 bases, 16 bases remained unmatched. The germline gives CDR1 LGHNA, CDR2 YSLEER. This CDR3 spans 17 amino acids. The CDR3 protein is CASSQSPVGQGAGGYTF. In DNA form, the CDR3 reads TGCGCCAGCAGCCAAAGCCCAGTCGGCCAGGGGGCGGGGGGCTACACCTTC.

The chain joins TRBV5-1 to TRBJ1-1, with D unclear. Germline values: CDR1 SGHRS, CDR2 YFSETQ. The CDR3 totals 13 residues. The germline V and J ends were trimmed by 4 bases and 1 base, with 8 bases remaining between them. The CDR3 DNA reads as TGCGCCAGCAGCCCGGTCCCGAACACTGAAGCTTTCTTT. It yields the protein CASSPVPNTEAFF.

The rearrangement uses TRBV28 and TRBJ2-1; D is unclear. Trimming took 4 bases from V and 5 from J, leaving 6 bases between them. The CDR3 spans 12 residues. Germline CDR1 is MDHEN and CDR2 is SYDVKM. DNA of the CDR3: TGTGCCAGCAGTTACCTACACAATGAGCAGTTCTTC. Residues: CASSYLHNEQFF.

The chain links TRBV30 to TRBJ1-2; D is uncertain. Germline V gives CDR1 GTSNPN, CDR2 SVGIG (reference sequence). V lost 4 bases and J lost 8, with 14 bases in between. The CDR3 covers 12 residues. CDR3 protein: CAWNSQVTGYTF. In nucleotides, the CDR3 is TGTGCCTGGAATTCTCAGGTTACCGGCTACACCTTC.

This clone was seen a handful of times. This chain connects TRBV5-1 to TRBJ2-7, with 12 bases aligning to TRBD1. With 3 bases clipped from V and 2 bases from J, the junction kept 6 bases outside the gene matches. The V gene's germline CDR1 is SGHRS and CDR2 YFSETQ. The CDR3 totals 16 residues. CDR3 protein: CASSSGGTGGAYEQYF. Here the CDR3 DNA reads TGCGCCAGCAGCTCGGGGGGGACAGGGGGCGCCTACGAGCAGTACTTC.

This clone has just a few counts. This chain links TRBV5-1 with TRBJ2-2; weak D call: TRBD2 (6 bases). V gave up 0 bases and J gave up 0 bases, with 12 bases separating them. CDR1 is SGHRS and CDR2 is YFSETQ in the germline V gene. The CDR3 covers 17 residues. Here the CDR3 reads CASSLDPGLSNTGELFF. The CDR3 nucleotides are TGCGCCAGCAGCTTGGACCCAGGACTATCGAACACCGGGGAGCTGTTTTTT.

The CDR3 spells CASSPGVVQETQYF. CDR3 DNA: TGCGCCAGCAGCCCCGGGGTAGTACAAGAGACCCAGTACTTC. The chain is built from TRBV5-1 and TRBJ2-5; possibly TRBD2 for D (5 bases). The germline V and J ends were trimmed by 4 bases and 2 bases, with 12 bases remaining between them. This CDR3 is 14 amino acids long. CDR1 and CDR2 from the germline V gene are SGHRS and YFSETQ.

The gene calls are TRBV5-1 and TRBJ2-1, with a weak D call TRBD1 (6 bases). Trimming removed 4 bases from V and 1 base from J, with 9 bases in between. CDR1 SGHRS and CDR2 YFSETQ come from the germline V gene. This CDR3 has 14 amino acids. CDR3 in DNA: TGCGCCAGCAGCGAAGGACAGTCCTACAATGAGCAGTTCTTC. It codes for CASSEGQSYNEQFF.

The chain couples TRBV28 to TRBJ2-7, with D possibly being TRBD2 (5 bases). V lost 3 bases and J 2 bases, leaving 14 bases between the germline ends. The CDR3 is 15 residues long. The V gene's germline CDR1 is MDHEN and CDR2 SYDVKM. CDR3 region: CASSFSRGRTYEQYF. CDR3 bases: TGTGCCAGCAGTTTCTCTCGCGGGCGAACCTACGAGCAGTACTTC.

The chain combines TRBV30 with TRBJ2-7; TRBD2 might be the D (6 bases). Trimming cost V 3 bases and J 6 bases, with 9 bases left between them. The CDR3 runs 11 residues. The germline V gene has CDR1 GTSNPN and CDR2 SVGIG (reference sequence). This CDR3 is CAWRRRGEQYF. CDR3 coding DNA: TGTGCCTGGAGGCGGAGGGGCGAGCAGTACTTC.

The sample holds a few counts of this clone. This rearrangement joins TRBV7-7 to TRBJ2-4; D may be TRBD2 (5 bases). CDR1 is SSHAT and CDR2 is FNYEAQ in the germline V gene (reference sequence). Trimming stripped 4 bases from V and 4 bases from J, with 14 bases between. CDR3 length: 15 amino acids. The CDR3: CASSSPVEAKNIQYF. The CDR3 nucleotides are TGTGCCAGCAGCTCGCCGGTGGAGGCAAAAAACATTCAGTACTTC. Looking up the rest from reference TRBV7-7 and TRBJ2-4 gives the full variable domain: GAGVSQSPRYKVTKRGQDVTLRCDPISSHATLYWYQQALGQGPEFLTYFNYEAQPDKSGLPSDRFSAERPEGSISTLTIQRTEQRDSAMYRCASSSPVEAKNIQYFGAGTRLSVL.